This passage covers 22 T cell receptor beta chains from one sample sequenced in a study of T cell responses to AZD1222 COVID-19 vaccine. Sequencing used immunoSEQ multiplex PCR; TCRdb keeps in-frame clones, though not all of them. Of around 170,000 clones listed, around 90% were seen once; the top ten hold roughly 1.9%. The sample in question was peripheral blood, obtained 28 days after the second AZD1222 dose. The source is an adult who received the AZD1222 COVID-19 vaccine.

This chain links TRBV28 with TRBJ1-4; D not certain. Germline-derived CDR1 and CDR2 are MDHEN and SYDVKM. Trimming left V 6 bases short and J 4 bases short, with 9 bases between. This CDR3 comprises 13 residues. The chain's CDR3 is CASRRRDNEKLFF. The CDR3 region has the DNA TGTGCCAGCAGACGGCGGGATAATGAAAAACTGTTTTTT.

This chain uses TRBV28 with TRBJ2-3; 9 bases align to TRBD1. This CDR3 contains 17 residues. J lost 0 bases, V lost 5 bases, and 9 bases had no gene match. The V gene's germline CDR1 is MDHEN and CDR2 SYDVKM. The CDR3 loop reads CASSLSAGTGSTDTQYF. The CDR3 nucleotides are TGTGCCAGCAGTCTGTCGGCCGGGACAGGGAGCACAGATACGCAGTATTTT. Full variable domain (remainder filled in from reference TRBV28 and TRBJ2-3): DVKVTQSSRYLVKRTGEKVFLECVQDMDHENMFWYRQDPGLGLRLIYFSYDVKMKEKGDIPEGYSVSREKKERFSLILESASTNQTSMYLCASSLSAGTGSTDTQYFGPGTRLTVL.

The CDR3 nucleotides are TGTGCCAGCAGCTTGGCGTACCGTAGCACAGATACGCAGTATTTT. Its translation: CASSLAYRSTDTQYF. The chain recombines TRBV5-8 with TRBJ2-3; no clear D gene. Trimming stripped 0 bases from V and 0 bases from J, with 8 bases between. The CDR3 contains 15 residues. CDR1 SGHTS and CDR2 YDEGEE come from the germline V gene.

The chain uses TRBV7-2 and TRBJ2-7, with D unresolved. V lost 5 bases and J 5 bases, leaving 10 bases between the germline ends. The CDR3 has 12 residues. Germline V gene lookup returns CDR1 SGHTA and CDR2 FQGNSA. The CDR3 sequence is CASSPRMDEQYF. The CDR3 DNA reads TGTGCCAGCAGCCCCCGAATGGACGAGCAGTACTTC.

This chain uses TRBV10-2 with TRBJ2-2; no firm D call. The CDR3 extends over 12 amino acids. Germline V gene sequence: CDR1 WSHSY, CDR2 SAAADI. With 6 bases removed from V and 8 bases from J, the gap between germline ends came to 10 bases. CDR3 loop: CASSLVSGELFF. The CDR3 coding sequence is TGCGCCAGCAGCCTTGTATCGGGGGAGCTGTTTTTT.

The CDR3 bases are TGTGCCAGCAGCCCCATGACCTCTGGGGCCAACGTCCTGACTTTC. Amino acid sequence: CASSPMTSGANVLTF. J is TRBJ2-6 and V is TRBV7-2; D is undetermined. This CDR3 has 15 amino acids. CDR1 is SGHTA and CDR2 is FQGNSA in the germline V gene. V was clipped by 5 bases and J by 0 bases, with 8 bases between them. The full variable domain, rest sourced from reference TRBV7-2 and TRBJ2-6, is GAGVSQSPSNKVTEKGKDVELRCDPISGHTALYWYRQSLGQGLEFLIYFQGNSAPDKSGLPSDRFSAERTGGSVSTLTIQRTQQEDSAVYLCASSPMTSGANVLTFGAGSRLTVL.

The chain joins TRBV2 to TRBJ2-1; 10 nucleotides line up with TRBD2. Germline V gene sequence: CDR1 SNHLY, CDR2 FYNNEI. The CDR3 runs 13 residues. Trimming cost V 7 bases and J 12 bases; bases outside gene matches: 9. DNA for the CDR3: TGTGCCAGCATCTGGGCTAGCGGGGGTTCGCAGTTCTTC. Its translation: CASIWASGGSQFF.

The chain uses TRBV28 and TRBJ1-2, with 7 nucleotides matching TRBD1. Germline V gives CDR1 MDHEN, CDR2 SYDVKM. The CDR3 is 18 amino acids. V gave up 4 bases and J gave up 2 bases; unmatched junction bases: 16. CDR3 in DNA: TGTGCCAGCAGTTCCTCGCCCGGACAGGAATCGTTCAACTATGGCTACACCTTC. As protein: CASSSSPGQESFNYGYTF.

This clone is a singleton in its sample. The CDR3 sequence: CSVVLLFEQYF. As DNA, the CDR3 is TGCAGCGTTGTCCTACTATTCGAGCAGTACTTC. The chain has TRBV29-1 and TRBJ2-7; D unresolved. V was cut by 4 bases and J by 6 bases, with 10 bases left in between. CDR3 length: 11 amino acids. Germline CDR1 is SQVTM and CDR2 is ANQGSEA.

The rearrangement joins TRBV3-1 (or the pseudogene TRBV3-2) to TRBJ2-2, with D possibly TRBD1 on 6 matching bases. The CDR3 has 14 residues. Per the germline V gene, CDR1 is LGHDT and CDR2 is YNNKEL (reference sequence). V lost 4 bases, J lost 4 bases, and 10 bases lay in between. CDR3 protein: CASSPGVSTGELFF. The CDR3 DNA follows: TGTGCCAGCAGCCCAGGGGTGAGCACCGGGGAGCTGTTTTTT.

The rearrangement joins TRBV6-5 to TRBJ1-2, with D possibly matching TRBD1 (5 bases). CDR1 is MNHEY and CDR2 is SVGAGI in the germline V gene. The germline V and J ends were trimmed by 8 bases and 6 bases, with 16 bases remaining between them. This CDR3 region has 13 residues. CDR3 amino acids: CASSQPGTHGYTF. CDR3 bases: TGTGCCAGCTCCCAACCGGGGACCCATGGCTACACCTTC.

CDR3 nucleotide sequence: TGTGCCAGCAGCCCCGGCGCCAGTTCAAATCAGCCCCAGCATTTT. Translation gives CASSPGASSNQPQHF. The genes are TRBV7-9 and TRBJ1-5; no definite D call. This CDR3 has 15 residues. Looked up from germline, CDR1 is SEHNR and CDR2 is FQNEAQ (reference sequence). Deletions cut 5 bases from V and 4 bases from J, with 15 bases between.

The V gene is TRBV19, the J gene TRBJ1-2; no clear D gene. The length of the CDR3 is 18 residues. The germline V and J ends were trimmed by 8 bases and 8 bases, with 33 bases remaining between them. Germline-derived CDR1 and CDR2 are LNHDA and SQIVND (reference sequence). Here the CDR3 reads CASAFRPPLSLPQGGYTF. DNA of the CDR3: TGTGCCAGTGCTTTTAGGCCCCCCTTAAGCCTCCCTCAAGGGGGCTACACCTTC.

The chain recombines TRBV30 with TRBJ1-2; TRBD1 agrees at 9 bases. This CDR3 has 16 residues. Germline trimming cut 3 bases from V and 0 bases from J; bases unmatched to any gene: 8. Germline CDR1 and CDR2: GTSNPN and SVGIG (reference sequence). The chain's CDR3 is CAWSRDRAFSNYGYTF. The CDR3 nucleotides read TGTGCCTGGAGCCGGGACAGGGCCTTCTCTAACTATGGCTACACCTTC.

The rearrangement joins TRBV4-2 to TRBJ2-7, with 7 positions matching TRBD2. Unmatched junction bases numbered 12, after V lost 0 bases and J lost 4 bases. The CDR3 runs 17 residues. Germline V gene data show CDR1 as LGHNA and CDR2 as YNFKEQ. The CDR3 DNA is TGTGCCAGCAGCCAAGATCCCTGGGGCGGGAGCGGGTACGAGCAGTACTTC. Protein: CASSQDPWGGSGYEQYF.

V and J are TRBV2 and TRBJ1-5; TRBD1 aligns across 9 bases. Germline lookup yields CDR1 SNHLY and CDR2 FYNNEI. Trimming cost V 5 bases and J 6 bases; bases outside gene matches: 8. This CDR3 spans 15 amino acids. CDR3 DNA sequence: TGTGCCAGCAGTCCGCCGGACAGGGGTAGTCAGCCCCAGCATTTT. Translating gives CASSPPDRGSQPQHF.

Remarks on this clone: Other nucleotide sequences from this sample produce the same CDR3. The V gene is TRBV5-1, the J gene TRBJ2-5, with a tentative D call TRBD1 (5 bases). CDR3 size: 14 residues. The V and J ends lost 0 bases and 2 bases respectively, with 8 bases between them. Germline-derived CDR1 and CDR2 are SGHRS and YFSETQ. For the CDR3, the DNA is TGCGCCAGCAGCTTGGAGGGGAATCAAGAGACCCAGTACTTC. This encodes CASSLEGNQETQYF.

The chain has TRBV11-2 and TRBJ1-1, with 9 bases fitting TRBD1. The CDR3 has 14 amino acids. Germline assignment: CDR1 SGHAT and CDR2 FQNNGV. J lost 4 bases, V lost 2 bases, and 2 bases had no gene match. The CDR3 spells CASSLTGGLTEAFF. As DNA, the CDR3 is TGTGCCAGCAGCTTAACAGGGGGCCTCACTGAAGCTTTCTTT.

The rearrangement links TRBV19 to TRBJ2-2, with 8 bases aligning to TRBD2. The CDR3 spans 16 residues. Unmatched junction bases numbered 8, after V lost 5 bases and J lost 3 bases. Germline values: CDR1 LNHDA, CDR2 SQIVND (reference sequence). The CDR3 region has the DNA TGTGCCAGTAGTCCAGAAGCGGGGGTTTACACCGGGGAGCTGTTTTTT. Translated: CASSPEAGVYTGELFF.

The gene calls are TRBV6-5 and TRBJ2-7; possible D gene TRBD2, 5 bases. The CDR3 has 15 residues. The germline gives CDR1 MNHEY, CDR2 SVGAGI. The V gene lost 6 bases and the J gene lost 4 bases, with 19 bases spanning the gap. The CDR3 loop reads CASRGSGRGAYEQYF. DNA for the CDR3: TGTGCCAGCAGGGGGAGCGGTCGGGGAGCTTACGAGCAGTACTTC.

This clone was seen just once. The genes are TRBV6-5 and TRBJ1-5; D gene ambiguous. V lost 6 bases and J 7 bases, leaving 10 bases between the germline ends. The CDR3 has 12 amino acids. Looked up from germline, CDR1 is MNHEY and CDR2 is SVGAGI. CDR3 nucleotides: TGTGCCAGCAGCCCCCCCGGGCAGCCCCAGCATTTT. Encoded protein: CASSPPGQPQHF.

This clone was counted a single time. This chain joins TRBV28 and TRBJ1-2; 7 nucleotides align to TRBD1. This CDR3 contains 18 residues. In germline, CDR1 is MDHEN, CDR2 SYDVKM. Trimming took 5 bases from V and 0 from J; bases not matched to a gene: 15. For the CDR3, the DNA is TGTGCCAGCAGTCTAACATTACCGGACAGGAACACTAACTATGGCTACACCTTC. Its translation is CASSLTLPDRNTNYGYTF.